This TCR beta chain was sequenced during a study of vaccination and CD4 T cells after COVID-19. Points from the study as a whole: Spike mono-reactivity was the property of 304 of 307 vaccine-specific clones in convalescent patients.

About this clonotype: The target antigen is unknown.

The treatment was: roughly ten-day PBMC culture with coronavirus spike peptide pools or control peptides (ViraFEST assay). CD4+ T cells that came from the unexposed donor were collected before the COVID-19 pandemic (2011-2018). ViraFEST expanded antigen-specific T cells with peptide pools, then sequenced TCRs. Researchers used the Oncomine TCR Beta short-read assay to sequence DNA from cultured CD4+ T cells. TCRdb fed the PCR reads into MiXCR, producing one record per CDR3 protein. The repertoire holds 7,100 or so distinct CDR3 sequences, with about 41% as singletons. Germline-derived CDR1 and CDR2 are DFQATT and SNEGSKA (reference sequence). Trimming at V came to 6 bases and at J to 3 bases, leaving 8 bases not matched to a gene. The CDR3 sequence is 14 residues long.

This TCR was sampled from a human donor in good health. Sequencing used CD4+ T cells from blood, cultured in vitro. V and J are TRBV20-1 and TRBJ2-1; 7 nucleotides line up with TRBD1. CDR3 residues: CSATRWDSYNEQFF. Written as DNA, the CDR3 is TGCAGTGCGACCAGGTGGGACAGCTACAATGAGCAGTTCTTC.